The 5 T cell receptor beta chains in this list originate from one sample, sequenced in a study of T-cell memory formation after mild COVID-19. TCRdb independently ran MiXCR on the 5' RACE reads; one entry per CDR3 protein. The sample has 45,000 or so distinct CDR3 sequences; around 6.3% are singletons. Material for sequencing was PBMCs or a T cell subset sorted from them (not recorded which). The origin of the receptors is an adult who had mild COVID-19 (a few samples of this study predate the infection). Cell type and time point are not known.

This clonotype was seen more than once but under ten times. V gene TRBV4-2 combines with J gene TRBJ2-7, with TRBD2 identical over 13 bases. Germline V gene sequence: CDR1 LGHNA, CDR2 YNFKEQ. V trimming: 4 bases; J trimming: 3 bases; junction bases outside the gene matches: 9. The CDR3 has 17 residues. Written as DNA, the CDR3 is TGTGCCAGCAGCCGAGGGTCCGGGACTAGCGGGGTCTACGAGCAGTACTTC. This translates into CASSRGSGTSGVYEQYF.

Turning to this clonotype: Given a much more abundant clone one base away, this may be a read error. The gene calls are TRBV20-1 and TRBJ1-5; D is undetermined. CDR1 is DFQATT, CDR2 SNEGSKA, per germline (reference sequence). The CDR3 spans 13 residues. V lost 1 base and J 1 base, leaving 5 bases between the germline ends. CDR3 sequence reads: CSARAASNQPQHF. The CDR3 DNA is TGCAGTGCTAGAGCAGCCAGCAATCAGCCCCAGCATTTT.

The sample holds many counts of this clonotype. In DNA, the CDR3 is TGTGCCAGCAGCCCCACCTCCGGGACTAGCCTAAACAATGAGCAGTTCTTC. Residues: CASSPTSGTSLNNEQFF. The chain recombines TRBV7-2 with TRBJ2-1, with TRBD2 matching 9 bases. The V gene end was trimmed by 5 bases and the J gene end by 5 bases; junction bases not matched to a gene: 13. Germline V lookup: CDR1 SGHTA, CDR2 FQGNSA. The CDR3 extends over 17 amino acids.

In its sample, this clonotype was seen many times. The chain employs TRBV24-1 and TRBJ2-1; the D gene is possibly TRBD2 (6 bases). This CDR3 region has 14 residues. Germline loops: CDR1 KGHDR, CDR2 SFDVKD. V lost 4 bases and J 12 bases, leaving 18 bases between the germline ends. In DNA form, the CDR3 reads TGTGCCACCAGTGACATAGCGGAGAGAGGTGGGCAGTTCTTC. Residues: CATSDIAERGGQFF.

The genes are TRBV5-6 and TRBJ2-3; TRBD1 matches 8 bases. CDR1 is SGHDT, CDR2 YYEEEE, per germline. This CDR3 spans 17 amino acids. V lost 3 bases and J lost 3; bases outside the gene matches: 12. The CDR3 DNA is TGTGCCAGCAGCTGGGGACACCGGGACAGGCTGACAGATACGCAGTATTTT. Translating gives CASSWGHRDRLTDTQYF. The full variable domain, rest sourced from reference TRBV5-6 and TRBJ2-3, is DAGVTQSPTHLIKTRGQQVTLRCSPKSGHDTVSWYQQALGQGPQFIFQYYEEEERQRGNFPDRFSGHQFPNYSSELNVNALLLGDSALYLCASSWGHRDRLTDTQYFGPGTRLTVL.